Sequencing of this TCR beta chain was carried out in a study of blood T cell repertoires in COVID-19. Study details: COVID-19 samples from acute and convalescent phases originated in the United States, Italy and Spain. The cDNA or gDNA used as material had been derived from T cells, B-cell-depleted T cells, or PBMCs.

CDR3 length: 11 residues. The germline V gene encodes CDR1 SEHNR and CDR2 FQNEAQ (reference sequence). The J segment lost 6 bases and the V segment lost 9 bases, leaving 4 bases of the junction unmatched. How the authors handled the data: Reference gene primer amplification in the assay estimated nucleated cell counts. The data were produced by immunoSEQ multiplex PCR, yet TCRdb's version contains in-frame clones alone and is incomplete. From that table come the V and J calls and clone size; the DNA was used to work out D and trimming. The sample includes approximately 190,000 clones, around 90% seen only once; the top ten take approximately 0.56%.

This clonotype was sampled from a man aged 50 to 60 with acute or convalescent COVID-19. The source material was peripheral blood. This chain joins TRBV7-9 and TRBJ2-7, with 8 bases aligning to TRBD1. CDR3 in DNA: TGTGCCAGTTCAGGGGGCGCCGAGCAGTACTTC. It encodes CASSGGAEQYF.